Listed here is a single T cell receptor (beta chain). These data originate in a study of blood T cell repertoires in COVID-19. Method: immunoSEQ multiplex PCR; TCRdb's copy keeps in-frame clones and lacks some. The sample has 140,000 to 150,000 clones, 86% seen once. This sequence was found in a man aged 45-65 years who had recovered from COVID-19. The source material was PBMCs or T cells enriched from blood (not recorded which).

DNA of the CDR3: TGTGCCAGCAGCCAAGGACAATTCAACTATGGCTACACCTTC. Protein: CASSQGQFNYGYTF. The chain couples TRBV3-1 (or the pseudogene TRBV3-2) to TRBJ1-2; D gene ambiguous. V gave up 1 base and J gave up 2 bases, with 8 bases separating them. The CDR3 is 14 residues long. CDR1 and CDR2 (germline): LGHDT, YNNKEL (reference sequence).